Below are 15 T cell receptor beta chains sequenced from a single sample in a study of T cell repertoires in cytomegalovirus infection. TCRdb passed the reads through MiXCR, listing each CDR3 protein once. The sample lists a few hundred thousand distinct CDR3 sequences; roughly 20% were seen once. The source material was PBMCs. The receptors were sampled from a human donor in good health (CMV status not recorded). Some clones in this sample may be carry-over from other donors' samples.

Only a few counts were recorded for this clonotype. V is TRBV19 and J is TRBJ1-1; D is perhaps TRBD1 (6 bases). CDR3 length: 14 residues. V lost 8 bases and J 0 bases, leaving 13 bases between the germline ends. Per the germline V gene, CDR1 is LNHDA and CDR2 is SQIVND (reference sequence). CDR3 coding DNA: TGTGCCAGTTCCCCGGGACACGTGAACACTGAAGCTTTCTTT. Translating it yields CASSPGHVNTEAFF.

This clonotype was counted only a few times. This chain links TRBV12-5 with TRBJ1-3; D remains ambiguous. The CDR3 is 14 residues long. Germline CDR1 reads LGHNT; CDR2 reads FRNRAP. Trimming left V 1 base short and J 0 bases short, with 4 bases between. This CDR3 is CASGLGISGNTIYF. CDR3 nucleotide sequence: TGTGCTAGTGGTTTGGGGATCTCTGGAAACACCATATATTTT.

This clonotype was found many times. The rearrangement joins TRBV6-2 or TRBV6-3 to TRBJ1-4; D remains unclear. This CDR3 spans 16 amino acids. Trimming took off 4 bases at V and 5 bases at J, with 17 bases between the two ends. Per the germline V gene, CDR1 is MNHEY and CDR2 is SVGEGT. The DNA for the CDR3 is TGTGCCAGCAGTTCTAGTCGGGCAGGAGGCAATGAAAAACTGTTTTTT. Its protein product is CASSSSRAGGNEKLFF.

Only a few counts were recorded for this clonotype. This sequence joins TRBV4-1 and TRBJ1-2, with D unresolved. Germline-derived CDR1 and CDR2 are MGHRA and YSYEKL. With 0 bases removed from V and 0 bases from J, the gap between germline ends came to 5 bases. CDR3 length: 14 residues. CDR3 DNA: TGCGCCAGCAGCCAAGAAAAGACTAACTATGGCTACACCTTC. Translation gives CASSQEKTNYGYTF.

The rearrangement joins TRBV6-5 to TRBJ1-1; D is unresolved. In germline, CDR1 is MNHEY, CDR2 SVGAGI. The CDR3 spans 15 residues. V lost 6 bases and J lost 5, with 19 bases in between. CDR3 sequence reads: CASRRGGRLGTEAFF. The CDR3 nucleotides are TGTGCCAGCAGACGGGGAGGGAGATTGGGAACTGAAGCTTTCTTT.

This clonotype was observed a few times. The chain links TRBV7-6 to TRBJ1-4; D gene uncertain. CDR3 length equals 14 residues. Germline CDR1 is SGHVS and CDR2 is FNYEAQ. Trimming left V 5 bases short and J 8 bases short, with 15 bases between. The CDR3 DNA reads TGTGCCAGCAGCACAGCCCCCTACATGGAAAAACTGTTTTTT. Protein product: CASSTAPYMEKLFF.

This clonotype was seen repeatedly, ten times or more. The DNA of the CDR3 is TGTGCCAGCAGCATCCTTAGCGGGAGCCAAGAGACCCAGTACTTC. Its protein is CASSILSGSQETQYF. The chain joins TRBV7-6 to TRBJ2-5; 9 positions match TRBD2. Looked up from germline, CDR1 is SGHVS and CDR2 is FNYEAQ. The CDR3 spans 15 residues. Trimming cost V 5 bases and J 1 base; bases outside gene matches: 5. Together with reference TRBV7-6 and TRBJ2-5, the CDR3 gives the full variable domain: GAGVSQSPRYKVTKRGQDVALRCDPISGHVSLYWYRQALGQGPEFLTYFNYEAQQDKSGLPNDRFSAERPEGSISTLTIQRTEQRDSAMYRCASSILSGSQETQYFGPGTRLLVL.

There are many counts of this clonotype. The chain's CDR3 is CASSPTTSGGPTTGELFF. The CDR3 DNA reads TGTGCCAGCAGCCCTACGACTAGCGGGGGGCCAACCACCGGGGAGCTGTTTTTT. The V gene is TRBV7-6, the J gene TRBJ2-2; 13 bases are shared with TRBD2. This CDR3 contains 18 residues. The J segment lost 4 bases and the V segment lost 5 bases, leaving 10 bases of the junction unmatched. The germline CDR1 and CDR2 sequences are SGHVS and FNYEAQ.

In its sample, this clonotype was seen many times. The chain employs TRBV7-2 and TRBJ1-6; D not resolved. Germline loops: CDR1 SGHTA, CDR2 FQGNSA. Trimming removed 2 bases at V and 8 bases at J, with 16 bases between. This CDR3 spans 16 amino acids. The CDR3 here is CASSLLRARRDSPLHF. The DNA for the CDR3 is TGTGCCAGCAGCTTATTACGGGCCCGACGGGATTCACCCCTCCACTTT.

This clonotype has at least ten counts. CDR3 in amino acids: CASSSASGEQFF. The CDR3 DNA sequence: TGTGCCAGCAGTTCTGCTAGCGGGGAGCAGTTCTTC. V usage is TRBV7-2 and J usage is TRBJ2-1; 8 bases are shared with TRBD2. V gave up 6 bases and J gave up 10 bases; unmatched junction bases: 5. The CDR3 has 12 amino acids. The germline CDR1 and CDR2 sequences are SGHTA and FQGNSA.

Regarding this clonotype: A much larger clone differs by one base, so this may be a read error. The chain uses TRBV4-1 and TRBJ2-5; TRBD1 agrees at 8 bases. J gave up 5 bases and V 8 bases, and 7 bases lay outside the gene matches. Germline CDR1 is MGHRA and CDR2 is YSYEKL. The length of the CDR3 is 13 residues. The CDR3 region has the DNA TGCGCCAGCTCACGGACAGGGTGGGAGACCCAGTACTTC. Amino acids: CASSRTGWETQYF.

This clonotype was recorded many times. The chain has TRBV6-2 or TRBV6-3 and TRBJ1-4, with 7 bases lining up with TRBD1. Germline CDR1 and CDR2: MNHEY and SVGEGT. This CDR3 has 14 amino acids. J lost 6 bases, V lost 6 bases, and 7 bases had no gene match. CDR3 loop: CASRRGQVHEKLFF. CDR3 DNA sequence: TGTGCCAGCAGACGCGGACAGGTCCATGAAAAACTGTTTTTT.

This clonotype was seen a handful of times. The CDR3 sequence is CSARSGGRNTGELFF. The CDR3 nucleotides read TGCAGTGCCCGGTCAGGGGGGAGGAACACCGGGGAGCTGTTTTTT. The chain uses TRBV20-1 and TRBJ2-2, with a tentative D call TRBD1 (7 bases). V gave up 6 bases and J gave up 1 base, with 15 bases separating them. Per germline, CDR1 DFQATT and CDR2 SNEGSKA (reference sequence). This CDR3 has 15 residues.

This clonotype was counted between two and nine times. As DNA, the CDR3 is TGTGCCAGCAGATCCCCTGGAAACACCATATATTTT. It yields the protein CASRSPGNTIYF. V gene TRBV6-5 combines with J gene TRBJ1-3, with D uncertain. V was cut by 6 bases and J by 2 bases, with 5 bases left in between. Per germline, CDR1 MNHEY and CDR2 SVGAGI. The CDR3 runs 12 residues.

This clonotype was counted many times. This chain connects TRBV4-2 to TRBJ2-3; 11 bases map to TRBD2. V gave up 7 bases and J gave up 3 bases; unmatched junction bases: 6. Germline values: CDR1 LGHNA, CDR2 YNFKEQ. The CDR3 loop spans 15 amino acids. The CDR3 protein is CASTLAGGVTDTQYF. Written as DNA, the CDR3 is TGTGCCAGCACCTTAGCGGGAGGGGTTACAGATACGCAGTATTTT.